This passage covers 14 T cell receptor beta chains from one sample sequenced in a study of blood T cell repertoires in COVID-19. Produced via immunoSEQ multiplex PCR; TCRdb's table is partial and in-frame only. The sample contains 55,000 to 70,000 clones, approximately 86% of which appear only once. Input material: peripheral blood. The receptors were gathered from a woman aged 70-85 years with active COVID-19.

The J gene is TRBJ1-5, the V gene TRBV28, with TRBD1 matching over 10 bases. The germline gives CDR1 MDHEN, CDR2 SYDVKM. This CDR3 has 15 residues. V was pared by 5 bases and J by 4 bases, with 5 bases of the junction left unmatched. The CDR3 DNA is TGTGCCAGCAGTCTTCGGACAGGGGGTAATCAGCCCCAGCATTTT. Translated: CASSLRTGGNQPQHF.

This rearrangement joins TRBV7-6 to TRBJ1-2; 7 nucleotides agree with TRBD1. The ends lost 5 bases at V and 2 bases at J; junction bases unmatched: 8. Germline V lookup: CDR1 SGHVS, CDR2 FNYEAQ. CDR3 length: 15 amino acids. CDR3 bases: TGTGCCAGCAGCAGAAATCCGGGACAGAACTATGGCTACACCTTC. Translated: CASSRNPGQNYGYTF.

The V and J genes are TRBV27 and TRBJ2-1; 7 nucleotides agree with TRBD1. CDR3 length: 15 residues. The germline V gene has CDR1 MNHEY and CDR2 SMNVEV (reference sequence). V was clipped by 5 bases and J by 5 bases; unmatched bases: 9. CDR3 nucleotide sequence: TGTGCCAGCAGTATCTGGACAGGCGATAACAATGAGCAGTTCTTC. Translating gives CASSIWTGDNNEQFF.

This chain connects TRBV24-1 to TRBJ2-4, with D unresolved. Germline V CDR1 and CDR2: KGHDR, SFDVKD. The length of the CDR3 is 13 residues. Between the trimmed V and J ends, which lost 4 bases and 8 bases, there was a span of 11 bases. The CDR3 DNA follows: TGTGCCACCAGTGAACTCTATATGGACATTCAGTACTTC. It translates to CATSELYMDIQYF.

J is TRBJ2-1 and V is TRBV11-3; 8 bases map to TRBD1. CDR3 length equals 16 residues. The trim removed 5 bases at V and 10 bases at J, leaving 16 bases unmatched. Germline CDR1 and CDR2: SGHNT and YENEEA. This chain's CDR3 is CASSPQTIDRGMEQFF. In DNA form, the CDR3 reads TGTGCCAGCAGCCCTCAAACCATCGACAGGGGCATGGAGCAGTTCTTC.

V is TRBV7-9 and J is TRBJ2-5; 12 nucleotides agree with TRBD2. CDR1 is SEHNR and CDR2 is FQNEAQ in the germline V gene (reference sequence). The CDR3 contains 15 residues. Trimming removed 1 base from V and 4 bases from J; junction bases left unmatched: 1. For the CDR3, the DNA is TGTGCCAGCAGCTTAGTACTAGCGGGAGGAGAGACCCAGTACTTC. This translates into CASSLVLAGGETQYF.

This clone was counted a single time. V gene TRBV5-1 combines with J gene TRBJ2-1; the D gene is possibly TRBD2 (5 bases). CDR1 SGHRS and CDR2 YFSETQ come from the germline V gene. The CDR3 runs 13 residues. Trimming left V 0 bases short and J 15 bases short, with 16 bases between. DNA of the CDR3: TGCGCCAGCAGCTTGGACACACTAGGATTCCGGTTCTTC. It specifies CASSLDTLGFRFF. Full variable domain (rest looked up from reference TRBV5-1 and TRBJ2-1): KAGVTQTPRYLIKTRGQQVTLSCSPISGHRSVSWYQQTPGQGLQFLFEYFSETQRNKGNFPGRFSGRQFSNSRSEMNVSTLELGDSALYLCASSLDTLGFRFFGPGTRLTVL.

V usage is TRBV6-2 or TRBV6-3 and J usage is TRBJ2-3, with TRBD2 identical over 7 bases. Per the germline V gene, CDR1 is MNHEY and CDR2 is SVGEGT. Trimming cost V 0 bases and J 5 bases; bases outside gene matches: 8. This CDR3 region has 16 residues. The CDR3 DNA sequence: TGTGCCAGCAGTTACTCTTCGGGGAGGGCGGTAGATACGCAGTATTTT. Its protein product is CASSYSSGRAVDTQYF.

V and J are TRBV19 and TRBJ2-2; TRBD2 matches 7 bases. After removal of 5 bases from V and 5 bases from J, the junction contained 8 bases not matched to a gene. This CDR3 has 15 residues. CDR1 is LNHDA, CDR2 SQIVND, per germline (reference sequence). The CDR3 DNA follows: TGTGCCAGTAGTGGGACGGGAGGTCCAACCGGGGAGCTGTTTTTT. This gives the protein CASSGTGGPTGELFF.

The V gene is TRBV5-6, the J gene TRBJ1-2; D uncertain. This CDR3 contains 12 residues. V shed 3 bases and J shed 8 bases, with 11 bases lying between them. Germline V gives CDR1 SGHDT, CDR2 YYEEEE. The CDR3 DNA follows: TGTGCCAGCAGCTGGGCAGGTGCGGGCTACACCTTC. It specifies CASSWAGAGYTF. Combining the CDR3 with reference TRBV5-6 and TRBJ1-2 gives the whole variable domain DAGVTQSPTHLIKTRGQQVTLRCSPKSGHDTVSWYQQALGQGPQFIFQYYEEEERQRGNFPDRFSGHQFPNYSSELNVNALLLGDSALYLCASSWAGAGYTFGSGTRLTVV.

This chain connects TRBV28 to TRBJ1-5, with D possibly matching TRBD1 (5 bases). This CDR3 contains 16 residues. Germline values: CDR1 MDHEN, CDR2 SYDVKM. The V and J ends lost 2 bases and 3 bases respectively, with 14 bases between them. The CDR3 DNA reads TGTGCCAGCAGTTTAAACCCAGACAGTTACAATCAGCCCCAGCATTTT. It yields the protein CASSLNPDSYNQPQHF.

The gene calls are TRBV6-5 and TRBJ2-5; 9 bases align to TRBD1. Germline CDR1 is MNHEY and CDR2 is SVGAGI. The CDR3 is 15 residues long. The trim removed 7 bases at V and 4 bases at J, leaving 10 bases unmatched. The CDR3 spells CASKDTGGSGETQYF. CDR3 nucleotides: TGTGCCAGCAAAGATACAGGGGGCAGTGGAGAGACCCAGTACTTC.

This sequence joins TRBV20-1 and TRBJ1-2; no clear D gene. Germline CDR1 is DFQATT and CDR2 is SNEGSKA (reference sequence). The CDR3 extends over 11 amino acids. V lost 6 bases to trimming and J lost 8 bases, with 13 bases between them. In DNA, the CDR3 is TGCAGTGCCCCGAGGCAGACGGGCTACACCTTC. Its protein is CSAPRQTGYTF.

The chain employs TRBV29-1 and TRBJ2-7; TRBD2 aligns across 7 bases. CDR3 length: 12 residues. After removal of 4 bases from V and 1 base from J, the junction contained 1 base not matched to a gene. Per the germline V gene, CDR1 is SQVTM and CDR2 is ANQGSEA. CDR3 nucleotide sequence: TGCAGCGTTGCGGGACTATCCTACGAGCAGTACTTC. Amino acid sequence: CSVAGLSYEQYF.